The rows below give T cell receptor beta chains drawn from one sample of a study of T cell changes during pregnancy in multiple sclerosis. TCRdb's table, derived via immunoSEQ multiplex PCR, lists solely in-frame clones and lacks some. The sample holds under 70,000 clones; 90% to 95% are singletons and the top ten take roughly 1.3%. The sample here was peripheral blood, taken after pregnancy. The receptors were gathered from a female donor in good health, enrolled as a control in a pregnancy study. The conserved cysteine and the conserved F or W are not part of the CDR3 here. Fields, in order: J gene, V gene, CDR3 protein.

TRBJ2-3,TRBV7-7,ASSLVPGGSTDTQY
TRBJ1-3,TRBV15,ATRSSLATSGNTIY
TRBJ2-1,TRBV19,ASSQLTGPNEQF
TRBJ1-2,TRBV25-1,ATAGVGSTYGYT
TRBJ1-1,TRBV19,ASSIGGGTEAF
TRBJ2-1,TRBV11-2,ASSVTSGGGLEQF
TRBJ1-1,TRBV9,ASKKQGASEAF
TRBJ1-1,TRBV5-5,ASSDPGGGNTEAF
TRBJ1-2,TRBV27,ASHPGNGYT
TRBJ2-7,TRBV7-2,ASSLAQGILYEQY
TRBJ2-5,TRBV9,ASSAGLVETQY
TRBJ1-2,TRBV27,ASSPGQGNYGYT
TRBJ2-3,TRBV30,ASSGTGPDTQY